Below are 15 T cell receptor beta chains sequenced from a single sample in a study of blood T cell repertoires in COVID-19. The protocol was immunoSEQ multiplex PCR, while the TCRdb copy is restricted to in-frame clones and leaves out a portion. The table has a few hundred thousand clones, around 89% seen once. Sequenced material: PBMCs or T cells enriched from blood (not recorded which). The receptors were gathered from a middle-aged man who had recovered from COVID-19.

This chain connects TRBV19 to TRBJ2-2; 8 bases align to TRBD1. Trimming took 9 bases from V and 4 from J; bases not matched to a gene: 16. The V gene's germline CDR1 is LNHDA and CDR2 SQIVND (reference sequence). The CDR3 extends over 17 amino acids. The CDR3 spells CASGQGRRKGGTGELFF. CDR3 DNA sequence: TGTGCCAGCGGACAGGGTCGCCGAAAAGGGGGCACCGGGGAGCTGTTTTTT.

This chain uses TRBV5-6 with TRBJ2-1, with D possibly matching TRBD2 (6 bases). Trimming shortened V by 1 base and J by 5 bases, and 13 bases separated the two germline ends. This CDR3 has 15 residues. Germline CDR1 SGHDT, CDR2 YYEEEE. This CDR3 reads CASSLIAGRNNEQFF. The CDR3 nucleotides are TGTGCCAGCAGCTTGATTGCGGGGAGAAACAATGAGCAGTTCTTC.

This rearrangement joins TRBV7-3 to TRBJ2-5; 12 nucleotides match TRBD2. The CDR3 covers 18 residues. V shed 5 bases and J 5 bases; nucleotides not matched to a gene: 15. Germline CDR1 is SGHTA and CDR2 is FQGTGA. CDR3 protein: CASSPFPRTSGAGETQYF. Here the CDR3 DNA reads TGTGCCAGCAGCCCCTTCCCTCGGACTAGCGGGGCGGGGGAGACCCAGTACTTC.

The chain links TRBV6-5 to TRBJ2-2; a possible D gene is TRBD2 (5 bases). Germline V lookup: CDR1 MNHEY, CDR2 SVGAGI. The V gene lost 1 base and the J gene lost 5 bases, with 14 bases spanning the gap. There are 16 residues in the CDR3. CDR3 DNA sequence: TGTGCCAGCAGTTACTTGACCGGGATTTATACCGGGGAGCTGTTTTTT. It translates to CASSYLTGIYTGELFF.

The chain recombines TRBV10-2 with TRBJ2-3, with 16 bases fitting TRBD2. CDR1 WSHSY and CDR2 SAAADI come from the germline V gene. Losses at the gene ends were 6 bases for V and 13 bases for J; bases not matched to a gene: 10. The CDR3 loop spans 15 amino acids. The CDR3 DNA reads as TGCGCCAGCAGAGAACCGGGACTAGCGGGGGGGCGGGAGTATTTT. Protein: CASREPGLAGGREYF.

The gene calls are TRBV19 and TRBJ2-7; TRBD1 matches at 7 bases. There are 13 residues in the CDR3. Losses at the gene ends were 5 bases for V and 3 bases for J; bases not matched to a gene: 4. CDR1 is LNHDA and CDR2 is SQIVND in the germline V gene (reference sequence). CDR3 in DNA: TGTGCCAGTAGTCTCGGGGACAGCTACGAGCAGTACTTC. This encodes CASSLGDSYEQYF.

J is TRBJ2-3 and V is TRBV7-6; D remains unclear. The CDR3 is 14 residues long. The V end was cut by 0 bases, the J end by 11 bases, with 15 bases between. Germline V gene lookup returns CDR1 SGHVS and CDR2 FNYEAQ. CDR3 protein: CASSLAKEKGGQYF. In DNA form, the CDR3 reads TGTGCCAGCAGCTTAGCGAAGGAGAAAGGCGGGCAGTATTTT.

The rearrangement links TRBV7-6 to TRBJ2-2; 9 nucleotides align to TRBD2. This CDR3 is 18 amino acids long. The V and J ends lost 4 bases and 0 bases, in that order; junction bases with no gene match: 9. Germline CDR1 and CDR2: SGHVS and FNYEAQ. Here the CDR3 reads CASSSRLAAMSNTGELFF. As DNA, the CDR3 is TGTGCCAGCAGCTCCCGACTAGCGGCGATGTCGAACACCGGGGAGCTGTTTTTT.

The gene calls are TRBV7-6 and TRBJ2-1; perhaps TRBD2 as D (7 bases). The CDR3 covers 18 residues. Germline V gives CDR1 SGHVS, CDR2 FNYEAQ. The V end was cut by 5 bases, the J end by 1 base, with 21 bases between. The chain's CDR3 is CASSLIPGASGSYNEQFF. The CDR3 region has the DNA TGTGCCAGCAGCCTTATACCGGGGGCTAGCGGTTCCTACAATGAGCAGTTCTTC.

V gene TRBV24-1 combines with J gene TRBJ2-1, with 10 bases identical to TRBD1. The junction had 5 bases not matched to a gene; V was cut back by 7 bases and J by 9 bases. There are 13 residues in the CDR3. Germline V gene lookup returns CDR1 KGHDR and CDR2 SFDVKD. CDR3 nucleotides: TGTGCCACCAGCGACAGGGGGCAGGTTGAGCAGTTCTTC. Its protein is CATSDRGQVEQFF.

The chain uses TRBV6-5 and TRBJ2-3, with D possibly matching TRBD2 (7 bases). Germline CDR1 reads MNHEY; CDR2 reads SVGAGI. Trimming took off 2 bases at V and 1 base at J, with 10 bases between the two ends. This CDR3 has 15 amino acids. The CDR3: CASSYAGARTDTQYF. The CDR3 DNA follows: TGTGCCAGCAGTTACGCGGGGGCCCGCACAGATACGCAGTATTTT.

The chain recombines TRBV4-2 with TRBJ1-3; TRBD1 is a possible D gene (5 bases). V gave up 1 base and J gave up 2 bases, with 15 bases separating them. The CDR3 totals 17 residues. Germline CDR1 and CDR2: LGHNA and YNFKEQ. The CDR3 spells CASSQGDDRRAGNTIYF. CDR3 sequence (DNA): TGTGCCAGCAGCCAAGGGGATGACAGACGAGCTGGAAACACCATATATTTT.

V gene TRBV10-3 combines with J gene TRBJ2-1; 11 positions agree with TRBD1. The germline V gene has CDR1 ENHRY and CDR2 SYGVKD. Trimming took 4 bases from V and 4 from J; bases not matched to a gene: 9. This CDR3 is built from 17 residues. The CDR3 loop is CAISGTGGSVDYNEQFF. The CDR3 coding sequence is TGTGCCATCAGTGGGACAGGGGGCTCAGTAGATTACAATGAGCAGTTCTTC.

The chain employs TRBV4-1 and TRBJ1-2; the match to TRBD1 covers 9 bases. Germline loops: CDR1 MGHRA, CDR2 YSYEKL. V shed 4 bases and J 6 bases; nucleotides not matched to a gene: 9. The CDR3 is made up of 15 amino acids. CDR3 amino acids: CASSLAGTGINGYTF. In DNA, the CDR3 is TGCGCCAGCAGCCTCGCCGGGACAGGGATTAATGGCTACACCTTC.

The sample holds one count of this clone. The chain has TRBV10-1 and TRBJ2-3, with a tentative D call TRBD1 (5 bases). Germline values: CDR1 WNHNN, CDR2 SYGVQD (reference sequence). The length of the CDR3 is 13 residues. Trimming stripped 4 bases from V and 5 bases from J, with 10 bases between. In nucleotides, the CDR3 is TGCGCCAGCAGTGGCCAGGGTAAAGATACGCAGTATTTT. Translation: CASSGQGKDTQYF.